This record looks at one TCR beta chain sequence and its context. The antigen is unknown. With 60 Vbeta and 13 Jbeta primers, the PCR was carried out. Assay used: immunoSEQ multiplex PCR; TCRdb lists only in-frame clones, some missing. The sample contains around 110,000 clones, around two thirds of which appear only once. There were likely unrecorded immune exposures, though donors were nominally healthy when sampled. This record comes from a study of cytomegalovirus exposure and HLA in healthy donors. Study conclusions and caveats: The CMV antigen specificity of a few CMV-associated chains was confirmed through in vitro analysis. According to an earlier analysis, most TCR beta V segments yielded productive rearrangements about 90% or about 30% of the time. Immune exposure data for these donors was limited to CMV serostatus.

There are 14 residues in the CDR3. V was trimmed by 9 bases and J by 1 base, leaving 12 bases between them. Looked up from germline, CDR1 is LNHDA and CDR2 is SQIVND (reference sequence). This TCR was sampled from a woman in her 40s in good health and CMV-seropositive. Sequencing was performed on PBMCs. The genes are TRBV19 and TRBJ2-2; D may be TRBD1 (5 bases). In DNA, the CDR3 is TGTGCCAGCATTCCCACAGGGAACACCGGGGAGCTGTTTTTT. Amino acid sequence: CASIPTGNTGELFF.